This TCR beta chain was documented in a study of blood T cell repertoires in COVID-19. As for the study in general: COVID-19 samples collected from the United States, Italy and Spain covered acute and convalescent phases.

Germline V gives CDR1 SGHRS, CDR2 YFSETQ. The CDR3 sequence is 16 residues long. J lost 7 bases, V lost 3 bases, and 6 bases had no gene match. In the study's own analysis: The assay estimated nucleated cells by amplifying reference gene primers. The assay was immunoSEQ multiplex PCR, and TCRdb's table has in-frame clones only and misses some. Clonal size and the V and J genes are those of that table, whereas D and trimming came from the DNA. Of approximately 110,000 clones listed, roughly 72% were seen once; the top ten hold over 5.5%. Followed over time, Seattle patients had been enrolled while infection was active.

V gene TRBV5-1 combines with J gene TRBJ2-2, with 13 bases that match TRBD2. Input material: peripheral blood. This clonotype was obtained from a man older than 75 with COVID-19, enrolled during active disease. CDR3 DNA sequence: TGCGCCAGCAGCTCCGGGACTAGCGGGGAGGGCGGGGAGCTGTTTTTT. This gives the protein CASSSGTSGEGGELFF.